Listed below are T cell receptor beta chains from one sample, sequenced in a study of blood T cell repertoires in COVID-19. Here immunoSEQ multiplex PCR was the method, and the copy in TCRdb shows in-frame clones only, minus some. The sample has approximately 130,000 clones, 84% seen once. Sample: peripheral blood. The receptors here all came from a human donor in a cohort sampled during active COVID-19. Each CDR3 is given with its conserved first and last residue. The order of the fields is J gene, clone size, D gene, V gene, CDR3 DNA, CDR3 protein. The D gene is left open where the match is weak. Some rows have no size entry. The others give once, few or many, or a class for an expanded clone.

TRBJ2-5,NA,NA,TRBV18,TGTGCCAGCTCCACTAGCCAGCGGCGGTACCAAGAGACCCAGTACTTC,CASSTSQRRYQETQYF
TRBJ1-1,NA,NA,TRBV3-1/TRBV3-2,TGTGCCAGCAGCCGACAGGTGAACACTGAAGCTTTCTTT,CASSRQVNTEAFF
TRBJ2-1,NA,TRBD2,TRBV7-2,TGTGCCAGCAGCTTAGCTAGCGGGGGACTTGAGCAGTTCTTC,CASSLASGGLEQFF
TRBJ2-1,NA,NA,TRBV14,TGTGCCAGCAGCACAGGGGGGGTCCTCTACAATGAGCAGTTCTTC,CASSTGGVLYNEQFF
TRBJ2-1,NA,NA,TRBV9,TGTGCCAGCAGCGCAACCGACAGGACGGGAGAGCAGTTCTTC,CASSATDRTGEQFF
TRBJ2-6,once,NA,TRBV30,TGTGCCTGGAGCCCGTTTACAGGGCGAATTTCCTCTGGGGCCAACGTCCTGACTTTC,CAWSPFTGRISSGANVLTF
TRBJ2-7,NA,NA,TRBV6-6,TGTGCCAGCGGCGCAACTGAACAGGCCTACGAGCAGTACTTC,CASGATEQAYEQYF
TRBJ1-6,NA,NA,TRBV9,TGTGCCAGCAGCGTAGGGCAGGGAAATTCACCCCTCCACTTT,CASSVGQGNSPLHF
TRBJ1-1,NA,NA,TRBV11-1,TGTGCCAGCAGCCTCCGGGAAACCCAGGGGACTGAAGCTTTCTTT,CASSLRETQGTEAFF
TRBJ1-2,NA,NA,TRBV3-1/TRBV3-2,TGTGCCAGCAGCTCGGGACTTCCCCTCTATGGCTACACCTTC,CASSSGLPLYGYTF
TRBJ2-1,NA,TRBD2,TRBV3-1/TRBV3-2,TGTGCCAGCAGCCACAAAGCCGGGACTAGCGGGGTGGTGCAGTTCTTC,CASSHKAGTSGVVQFF
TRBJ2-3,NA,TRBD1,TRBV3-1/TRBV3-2,TGTGCCAGCAGCCTCCGACAGGGCTTGGCAGATACGCAGTATTTT,CASSLRQGLADTQYF
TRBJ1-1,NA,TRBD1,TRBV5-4,TGTGCCAGCAGCTTGGACAGGGGGCGTAAAACTGAAGCTTTCTTT,CASSLDRGRKTEAFF
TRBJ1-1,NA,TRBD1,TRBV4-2,TGTGCCAGCAGCCAAGAAGGGACAGGGGGGCGAGCTTTCTTT,CASSQEGTGGRAFF
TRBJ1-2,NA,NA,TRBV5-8,TGTGCCAGCAGCTTGCCTGGGACATCCAACACCTATGGCTACACCTTC,CASSLPGTSNTYGYTF
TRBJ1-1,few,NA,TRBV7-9,TGTGCCAGCAGGGATCAGGGGATGAGGCGGACTGAAGCTTTCTTT,CASRDQGMRRTEAFF
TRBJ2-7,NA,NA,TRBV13,TGTGCCAGCAGCTTAAGGTCTTCAGGGTGGTTCGAGCAGTACTTC,CASSLRSSGWFEQYF
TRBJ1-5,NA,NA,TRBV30,TGTGCCTGGAGTGGGGCAGGGGTTTCCAATCAGCCCCAGCATTTT,CAWSGAGVSNQPQHF
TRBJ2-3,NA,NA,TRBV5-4,TGTGTGGTTCACGTTAGAGATACGCAGTATTTT,CVVHVRDTQYF
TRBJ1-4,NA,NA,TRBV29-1,TGCAGCGGAAGACAGAGTAATGAAAAACTGTTTTTT,CSGRQSNEKLFF
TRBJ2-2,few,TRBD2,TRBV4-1,TGCGCCAGCAGCCAAGTAGCGGGGAATGTGGATGGGGAGCTGTTTTTT,CASSQVAGNVDGELFF
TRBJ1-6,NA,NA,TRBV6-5,TGTGCCAGTACCCGGGACACCTTAAATTCACCCCTCCACTTT,CASTRDTLNSPLHF